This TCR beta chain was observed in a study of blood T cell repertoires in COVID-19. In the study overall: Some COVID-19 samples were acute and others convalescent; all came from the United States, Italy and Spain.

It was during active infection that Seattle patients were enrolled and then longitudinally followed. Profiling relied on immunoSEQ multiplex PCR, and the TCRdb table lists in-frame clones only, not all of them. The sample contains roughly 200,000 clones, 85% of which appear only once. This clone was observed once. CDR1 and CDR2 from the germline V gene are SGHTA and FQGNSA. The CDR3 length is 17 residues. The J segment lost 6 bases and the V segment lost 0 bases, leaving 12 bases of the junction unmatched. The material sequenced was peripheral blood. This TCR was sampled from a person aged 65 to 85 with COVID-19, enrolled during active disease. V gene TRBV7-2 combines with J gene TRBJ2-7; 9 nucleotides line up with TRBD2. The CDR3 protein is CASSLAYPGGRGSEQYF. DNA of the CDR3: TGTGCCAGCAGCTTAGCGTACCCTGGCGGGAGGGGTTCCGAGCAGTACTTC.